This T cell receptor (beta chain) stems from a study of blood T cell repertoires in COVID-19. Study summary: PBMCs, B-cell-depleted T cells, or T cells were the source of the cDNA or gDNA that made up the material.

As processed by the authors: Amplification from reference gene primers served as the basis for estimated nucleated cell counts. Clones were sequenced by immunoSEQ multiplex PCR, and TCRdb holds only the in-frame ones, with some missing. That table gives V, J and clone size, and the DNA gave D and trimming. The sample records a few hundred thousand clones, around 89% being singletons. The CDR3 has 14 amino acids. J gave up 0 bases and V 8 bases, and 7 bases lay outside the gene matches. The germline CDR1 and CDR2 sequences are GTSNPN and SVGIG (reference sequence). Individuals drawn from about two dozen US areas were about 18 to 95 years old.

This clonotype originated in a young woman with acute COVID-19. This chain links TRBV30 with TRBJ1-5, with 7 bases fitting TRBD1. Sequenced: PBMCs or T cells enriched from blood (not recorded which). The CDR3 spells CAPGGTGSNQPQHF. CDR3 in DNA: TGTGCCCCAGGGGGAACAGGTAGCAATCAGCCCCAGCATTTT.